This T cell receptor (beta chain) originates from a study of beta chain features in type 1 diabetes. Study observations and caveats: There were fewer insertions and more deletions at the VDJ junctions of type 1 diabetes patients. In comparison with healthy donors, patients had naive, central memory and Treg TCRB repertoires that appeared more similar. Patients and controls would share equally any PCR tilt toward shorter templates.

The table lists this clone with a few counts. Its specificity is not known. Germline lookup yields CDR1 SEHNR and CDR2 FQNEAQ (reference sequence). The V end was cut by 6 bases, the J end by 1 base, with 12 bases between. This CDR3 is 14 amino acids long. Expressed TCRB transcripts were sequenced because the isolated RNA had all been reverse transcribed beforehand. The method was immunoSEQ multiplex PCR; TCRdb's version includes in-frame clones alone and lacks a portion of them. The table has fewer than 500,000 clones, approximately 13% seen once. The sample was naive CD4+ T cells from blood. This sequence joins TRBV7-9 and TRBJ1-1, with D possibly TRBD1 on 6 matching bases. The origin of this receptor is a man younger than 45 in good health. CDR3 protein: CASRSGVGNTEAFF. CDR3 coding DNA: TGTGCCAGCAGGTCAGGGGTTGGGAACACTGAAGCTTTCTTT.